This T cell receptor beta chain was profiled in a study of T cells after yellow fever vaccination. Across the whole study: Each low-cell-number fraction was prepared by means of SMART-Seq v4 Ultra Low Input. Study-wide results and caveats: Most clones from primary vaccination resurfaced after the booster (approximately 96% CD4, 88% CD8).

UMIs were added to TCR cDNA along with a universal primer site when it was made by 5'RACE template switching. Each CDR3 protein is one row after TCRdb ran MiXCR on the 5' RACE reads. The sample has a few hundred thousand distinct CDR3 sequences, roughly 9% seen once. Deletions cut 11 bases from V and 4 bases from J, with 13 bases between. This CDR3 comprises 12 residues. Germline V gives CDR1 SNHLY, CDR2 FYNNEI. This clonotype was observed at least ten times. The antigen is undetermined. The material sequenced was CD4+ T cells sorted from PBMCs, taken 5 days after the yellow fever booster vaccination. The TCR originated in a man aged 18-30 years who received the YFV17D yellow fever vaccine. The chain couples TRBV2 to TRBJ2-3; the D gene is possibly TRBD1 (6 bases). This chain's CDR3 is CAGTGTADTQYF. Written as DNA, the CDR3 is TGTGCCGGCACAGGGACCGCAGATACGCAGTATTTT. The whole variable domain, remainder taken from reference TRBV2 and TRBJ2-3, is EPEVTQTPSHQVTQMGQEVILRCVPISNHLYFYWYRQILGQKVEFLVSFYNNEISEKSEIFDDQFSVERPDGSNFTLKIRSTKLEDSAMYFCAGTGTADTQYFGPGTRLTVL.